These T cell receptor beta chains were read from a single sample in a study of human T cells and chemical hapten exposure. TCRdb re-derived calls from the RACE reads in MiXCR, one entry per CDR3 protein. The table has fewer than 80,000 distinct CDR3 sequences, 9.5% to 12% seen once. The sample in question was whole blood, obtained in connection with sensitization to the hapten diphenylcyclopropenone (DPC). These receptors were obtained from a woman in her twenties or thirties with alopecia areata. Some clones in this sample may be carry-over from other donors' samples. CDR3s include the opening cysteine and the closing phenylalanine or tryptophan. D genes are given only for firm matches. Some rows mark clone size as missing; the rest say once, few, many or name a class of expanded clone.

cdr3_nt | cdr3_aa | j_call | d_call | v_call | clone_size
TGCAGTGCTAGATCTAACACTGAAGCTTTCTTT | CSARSNTEAFF | TRBJ1-1 | - | TRBV20-1 | -
TGTGCCACCAGAGACAGGGACAACGGTGGTGATTCACCCCTCCACTTT | CATRDRDNGGDSPLHF | TRBJ1-6 | TRBD1 | TRBV24-1 | -
TGCGCCAGCAGCTTGGAGGACCCTCGTGAGACCCAGTACTTC | CASSLEDPRETQYF | TRBJ2-5 | - | TRBV5-1 | few
TGCAGTGCTAGTCCCCCCGTTGGACCGCTCGTCTATAATTCACCCCTCCACTTT | CSASPPVGPLVYNSPLHF | TRBJ1-6 | - | TRBV20-1 | many
TGCGCCAGCAGCCAAGATTCGAGTCAGCCCCAGCATTTT | CASSQDSSQPQHF | TRBJ1-5 | - | TRBV4-1 | few
TGTGCCAGCAGCCACGGGACAGGGACGGGCGAGCAGTACTTC | CASSHGTGTGEQYF | TRBJ2-7 | TRBD1 | TRBV14 | few
TGTGCCAGTAGTATTCGGGGCCGAGGATTAGCGGCAAACACAGATACGCAGTATTTT | CASSIRGRGLAANTDTQYF | TRBJ2-3 | - | TRBV19 | few
TGTGCCAGCAGCCTTCCAGGGGGACGGGGAGCTTTCTTT | CASSLPGGRGAFF | TRBJ1-1 | TRBD1 | TRBV2 | -
TGTGCCAGCAGGGAAGCAGGAGAGGCTTTCTTT | CASREAGEAFF | TRBJ1-1 | - | TRBV6-2/TRBV6-3 | few
TGTGCCAGCAGCCCTGGAGGGGCCCCTCTGGCGTACTTC | CASSPGGAPLAYF | TRBJ2-4 | - | TRBV2 | many
TGTGCCAGCAGCATCAGGGATAATACGCAGTATTTT | CASSIRDNTQYF | TRBJ2-3 | - | TRBV6-6 | -
TGTGCCAGCAGCTTAGGCCAGGGGCGGCCCACCGGGGAGCTGTTTTTT | CASSLGQGRPTGELFF | TRBJ2-2 | - | TRBV7-8 | many
TGTGCCAGCTCGACAAGCATTCCAGGGGCTCAGCCCCAGCATTTT | CASSTSIPGAQPQHF | TRBJ1-5 | - | TRBV18 | many
TGTGCCAGCAGCTTAGGTATCGACAGCTCCTACAATGAGCAGTTCTTC | CASSLGIDSSYNEQFF | TRBJ2-1 | - | TRBV7-9 | -
TGTGCCAGCAAGACTCTAGCGGGGGGCAGGGATACGCAGTATTTT | CASKTLAGGRDTQYF | TRBJ2-3 | TRBD2 | TRBV6-6 | few
TGTGCCATCAGTGAGCGAAGTAGCGGGTTATACAATGAGCAGTTCTTC | CAISERSSGLYNEQFF | TRBJ2-1 | TRBD2 | TRBV10-3 | few